The clone carrying this T cell receptor beta chain was picked up one time. The data originate from a study of blood T cell repertoires in COVID-19. Original processing notes: How many nucleated cells were present was estimated from reference gene primer amplification. Method: immunoSEQ multiplex PCR; TCRdb's copy keeps in-frame clones and lacks some. V and J calls and clone size are given by that table; D and trimming were obtained from the DNA. The data contain about 300,000 clones, around 87% of them singletons. Trimming removed 4 bases from V and 6 bases from J, with 14 bases in between. This CDR3 has 14 amino acids. CDR1 and CDR2 from the germline V gene are SGHRS and YFSETQ.

The receptor was isolated from a man between 70 and 80 years old with acute or convalescent COVID-19. V gene TRBV5-1 combines with J gene TRBJ1-5; D remains ambiguous. The sequenced sample consisted of peripheral blood. The CDR3 is CASSSSGVGQPQHF. CDR3 DNA: TGCGCCAGCAGCAGCTCCGGAGTCGGTCAGCCCCAGCATTTT.